This entry lists 28 T cell receptor beta chains sequenced from one sample in a study of tumor and adjacent non-tumor tissue in lung cancer. RNA was extracted from bulk tissue without any cell sorting. Three rounds of nested PCR, following a modified ARM-PCR protocol, produced the TCRbeta library. TCRdb re-called the multiplex PCR reads with MiXCR, one entry per CDR3 protein. This sample has about 80,000 distinct CDR3 sequences; 72% occur once, and the top ten carry approximately 9.5%. Sequencing was performed on lung tumor tissue. The source is a woman aged 40 to 50 with non-small cell lung cancer.

Points on this clonotype: The missing conserved phenylalanine or tryptophan at the end of this CDR3 makes a read error likely. CDR3 sequence (DNA): TGCGCCAGCAACCTCAACGGGGGGCTCTCTGGGGCCAACCTCCTGACTTTA. It translates to CASNLNGGLSGANLLTL. The rearrangement joins TRBV5-1 to TRBJ2-6, with a possible D match to TRBD2 (7 bases). The germline gives CDR1 SGHRS, CDR2 YFSETQ. CDR3 length equals 17 residues.

This clonotype was seen a handful of times. The V gene is TRBV28, the J gene TRBJ2-2, with 12 nucleotides matching TRBD1. CDR3 length: 16 amino acids. Germline V lookup: CDR1 MDHEN, CDR2 SYDVKM. V trimming: 6 bases; J trimming: 5 bases; junction bases outside the gene matches: 7. The CDR3 loop reads CASRPGTGGLTGELFF. CDR3 sequence (DNA): TGTGCCAGCAGACCCGGGACAGGGGGCTTGACCGGGGAGCTGTTTTTT.

Concerning this clonotype itself: Its ends do not fully match the called genes, so a read error is possible. This chain joins TRBV6-5 and TRBJ2-5, with D maybe TRBD1 (7 bases). The CDR3 is 15 amino acids. Germline V lookup: CDR1 MNHEY, CDR2 SVGAGI. The CDR3 sequence: CASSFQGVRGETHYF. CDR3 coding DNA: TGTGCCAGCAGTTTTCAGGGGGTTCGCGGGGAGACCCACTACTTC.

With regard to this clonotype: Since the CDR3 does not end with the conserved phenylalanine or tryptophan, this likely comes from a read error. The rearrangement links TRBV6-1 to TRBJ2-7, with unresolved D. Germline V gene lookup returns CDR1 MNHNS and CDR2 SASEGT. This CDR3 comprises 12 residues. CDR3 DNA sequence: TGTGCCAGTAGCCTACAGAACTACGATCAGTACTCC. Its protein product is CASSLQNYDQYS.

Worth noting for this clonotype: This may be a read error, as it is one base from a much larger clone. The V call is TRBV20-1, the J call TRBJ2-1, with 13 bases matching TRBD2. The CDR3 consists of 16 residues. The ends lost 0 bases at V and 12 bases at J; junction bases unmatched: 11. Germline values: CDR1 DFQATT, CDR2 SNEGSKA (reference sequence). This CDR3 is CSARELGLAGKGGQFF. In nucleotides, the CDR3 is TGCAGTGCTAGAGAGTTGGGACTAGCGGGAAAGGGAGGGCAGTTCTTC.

With regard to this clonotype: The junction and the germline gene differ at one end; a read error may be behind it. This chain links TRBV5-6 with TRBJ2-7, with D perhaps assigned TRBD1 or TRBD2 (5 bases each). The CDR3 spans 16 residues. From germline, CDR1 is SGHDT and CDR2 YYEEEE. The DNA of the CDR3 is TGTGCCAGCAACTTGGGGGATGGCAGGACCATCTACGAGCAGTACTTC. It encodes CASNLGDGRTIYEQYF.

This clonotype has only a few counts. A much larger clone lies a single base off, so this may be a read error. The J gene is TRBJ2-1, the V gene TRBV6-2 or TRBV6-3; no reliable D call. Germline V gives CDR1 MNHEY, CDR2 SVGEGT. V was shortened by 7 bases and J by 12 bases, with 22 bases between the two germline ends. The CDR3 is 14 amino acids. The CDR3 sequence is CASNPTGPGRVQFF. The CDR3 DNA follows: TGTGCCAGCAATCCGACCGGTCCCGGACGTGTGCAGTTCTTC.

The CDR3 bases are TGCGCCAGCAACATCAGGGTCAACGAGCAGTACTTC. As protein: CASNIRVNEQYF. The V call is TRBV10-2, the J call TRBJ2-7; a weak D match, TRBD1 (5 bases). The CDR3 is made up of 12 amino acids. Germline assignment: CDR1 WSHSY and CDR2 SAAADI. Trimming left V 7 bases short and J 5 bases short, with 12 bases between.

As regards this clonotype: An end of the junction does not agree with germline; a read error may underlie this. This sequence joins TRBV7-9 and TRBJ2-3; weak D call: TRBD2 (6 bases). The CDR3 is 17 amino acids. CDR1 and CDR2 (germline): SEHNR, FQNEAQ (reference sequence). CDR3 sequence reads: CVSSGPALGGPTDTQYF. DNA for the CDR3: TGTGTCAGCAGCGGCCCGGCACTAGGAGGGCCCACAGATACGCAGTATTTT.

This clonotype was seen a single time. A read error may produce the germline difference seen at one junction end. The V gene is TRBV10-1, the J gene TRBJ2-7; 9 bases match TRBD2. This CDR3 has 19 residues. CDR1 WNHNN and CDR2 SYGVQD come from the germline V gene (reference sequence). CDR3: CVSNGQDGTSWRTWYEQYF. CDR3 coding DNA: TGCGTCAGCAACGGACAGGACGGGACTAGCTGGAGGACCTGGTACGAGCAGTACTTC.

Details on this clonotype: This may come from a read error, since a much larger clone is one base off. J is TRBJ1-1 and V is TRBV7-8; D is unclear. V lost 1 base, J lost 6 bases, and 15 bases lay in between. Germline-derived CDR1 and CDR2 are SGHVS and FQNEAQ. The CDR3 length is 15 residues. CDR3 sequence (DNA): TGTGCCAGCAGCTTAGTAGTTCGGAGGAAGGCTGAAGCTTTCTTT. Its translation is CASSLVVRRKAEAFF.

The V call is TRBV29-1, the J call TRBJ1-1; 9 bases line up with TRBD1. Germline V gene data show CDR1 as SQVTM and CDR2 as ANQGSEA. The CDR3 sequence is 14 residues long. CDR3 bases: TGCATCGTGTCGGACAGGGGAAGGAGCACTGAAGCTTTCTTT. This codes for CIVSDRGRSTEAFF.

For the CDR3, the DNA is TGTGCCAGCAGTGAAATACAGGGTGGCGACACAGATACGCAGTATTTT. Its translation is CASSEIQGGDTDTQYF. The chain couples TRBV25-1 to TRBJ2-3; possibly TRBD1 for D (6 bases). Trimming removed 2 bases from V and 2 bases from J, with 14 bases in between. The germline CDR1 and CDR2 sequences are MGHDK and SYGVNS. The CDR3 extends over 16 amino acids. Filled out from reference TRBV25-1 and TRBJ2-3, the complete variable domain reads EADIYQTPRYLVIGTGKKITLECSQTMGHDKMYWYQQDPGMELHLIHYSYGVNSTEKGDLSSESTVSRIRTEHFPLTLESARPSHTSQYLCASSEIQGGDTDTQYFGPGTRLTVL.

At least ten counts were recorded for this clonotype. J is TRBJ2-3 and V is TRBV20-1; tentatively, D is TRBD2 (7 bases). V was shortened by 3 bases and J by 5 bases, with 18 bases between the two germline ends. CDR1 DFQATT and CDR2 SNEGSKA come from the germline V gene (reference sequence). The CDR3 has 15 residues. The CDR3 DNA is TGCAGTGCTAGTGGAGGGGGGGCCGGGAAAGATACGCAGTATTTT. Translating it yields CSASGGGAGKDTQYF.

The chain links TRBV5-1 to TRBJ2-3, with 10 positions matching TRBD2. The J segment lost 2 bases and the V segment lost 4 bases, leaving 7 bases of the junction unmatched. The CDR3 totals 16 residues. Germline V gene sequence: CDR1 SGHRS, CDR2 YFSETQ. Here the CDR3 reads CASSGGLAIYTDTQYF. Here the CDR3 DNA reads TGCGCCAGCAGCGGGGGACTAGCGATATACACAGATACGCAGTATTTT. Drawing the rest from reference TRBV5-1 and TRBJ2-3, the complete variable domain is KAGVTQTPRYLIKTRGQQVTLSCSPISGHRSVSWYQQTPGQGLQFLFEYFSETQRNKGNFPGRFSGRQFSNSRSEMNVSTLELGDSALYLCASSGGLAIYTDTQYFGPGTRLTVL.

Regarding this clonotype: As the CDR3 is not closed by the conserved phenylalanine or tryptophan, this likely results from a read error. It is unclear where the CDR3 begins or ends on the DNA, so no DNA is shown, and the CDR3 is as TCRdb lists it. The chain uses TRBV11-2 and TRBJ1-1. Germline V gives CDR1 SGHAT, CDR2 FQNNGV. The length of the CDR3 is 12 amino acids, counting both ends. Here the CDR3 reads CTSSNSGFEVFL.

V and J are TRBV7-8 and TRBJ2-3; perhaps D is TRBD1 or TRBD2 (5 bases each). Germline values: CDR1 SGHVS, CDR2 FQNEAQ. Between the trimmed V and J ends, which lost 4 bases and 6 bases, there was a span of 23 bases. The CDR3 consists of 17 residues. Here the CDR3 DNA reads TGTGCCAGCAGCTACTGTGGACAAGCGGCGGAGGTGGATACGCAGTATTTT. It codes for CASSYCGQAAEVDTQYF.

As concerns this clonotype: A much larger clonotype is one base distant, so this may be a read error. Likely a read error: the CDR3 ends without its conserved phenylalanine or tryptophan. The V and J genes are TRBV28 and TRBJ1-1; 9 positions agree with TRBD1. The J segment lost 5 bases and the V segment lost 5 bases, leaving 6 bases of the junction unmatched. CDR3 length: 14 residues. Per germline, CDR1 MDHEN and CDR2 SYDVKM. The DNA for the CDR3 is TGTGCCAGCAGTCCTAGGACAGGGGTTACTGAAGCTTTCTCT. Translating gives CASSPRTGVTEAFS.

To note about this clonotype: The CDR3 does not end in the conserved phenylalanine or tryptophan, so this is likely a read error. The V call is TRBV11-2, the J call TRBJ1-6; D gene unclear. From germline, CDR1 is SGHAT and CDR2 FQNNGV. The ends were cut back, 1 base at V and 5 bases at J, with 9 bases in the middle. The CDR3 is 15 residues long. The DNA of the CDR3 is TGTGCCAGCAGCTTAGCCTCGGCGGATAATTCACCCCTCCACATT. This sequence encodes CASSLASADNSPLHI.

On this clonotype itself: Sequence at one end of the junction differs from germline and may be a read error. J is TRBJ2-1 and V is TRBV11-1, with D unresolved. The CDR3 is 11 amino acids. Germline-derived CDR1 and CDR2 are SGHAT and FQDESV (reference sequence). The CDR3 coding sequence is TGTACCAGCAGCTTAAGTATTGAGCAGTTCTTC. Its translation: CTSSLSIEQFF.

The CDR3 DNA reads TGCAGCGTTAGTCCGGGGACAGATTACGAGCAGTACTTC. Protein product: CSVSPGTDYEQYF. The chain uses TRBV29-1 and TRBJ2-7; 7 nucleotides line up with TRBD1. V lost 5 bases to trimming and J lost 4 bases; unmatched junction nucleotides: 8. There are 13 residues in the CDR3. Germline V gene data show CDR1 as SQVTM and CDR2 as ANQGSEA.

This clonotype occurred many times. The chain recombines TRBV21-1 with TRBJ2-3. TRBV21-1 is shown as a pseudogene. This CDR3 contains 11 residues. CDR3 sequence: CASRERDTQYF. Written as DNA, the CDR3 is TGTGCCAGCAGGGAGAGGGATACGCAGTATTTT.

This clonotype was detected ten times or more. The CDR3 DNA reads TGTGCCAGCTCACCAAGACTGAACACTGGAAACACCATATATTTT. Its translation: CASSPRLNTGNTIYF. The chain recombines TRBV18 with TRBJ1-3; D ambiguous. The germline V and J ends were trimmed by 2 bases and 2 bases, with 10 bases remaining between them. Per germline, CDR1 KGHSH and CDR2 LQKENI. The CDR3 has 15 amino acids.

In regard to this clonotype: Relative to the germline gene, one junction end is altered; a read error may explain this. Written as DNA, the CDR3 is TGTGCCAACAGTTTCCTAGGCCTCAATCAGCCCCAGTATTTC. Residues: CANSFLGLNQPQYF. V gene TRBV12-3 or TRBV12-4 combines with J gene TRBJ1-5; D is undetermined. The CDR3 runs 14 residues.

Comments on this clonotype: One end of the junction does not line up with germline, which may come from a read error. The gene calls are TRBV6-5 and TRBJ2-1; D tentatively reads TRBD1 or TRBD2 (6 bases each). From germline, CDR1 is MNHEY and CDR2 SVGAGI. The CDR3 extends over 15 amino acids. CDR3 protein: CASSSNGTRGGEHFF. In DNA form, the CDR3 reads TGTGCCAGCAGTTCGAACGGGACAAGGGGAGGTGAGCACTTCTTC.

This clonotype was seen a single time. This chain links TRBV12-3 or TRBV12-4 with TRBJ2-7; D is possibly TRBD1 or TRBD2 (5 bases each). This CDR3 contains 12 residues. V was clipped by 5 bases and J by 4 bases, with 9 bases between them. DNA of the CDR3: TGTGCCAGCAGTGGGACGTGGTACGAGCAGTACTTC. It translates to CASSGTWYEQYF.

Comment on this clonotype: The conserved closing phenylalanine or tryptophan is absent in this CDR3, likely reflecting a read error. The chain has TRBV4-1 and TRBJ2-5; D possibly matches TRBD1 or TRBD2 (5 bases each). CDR1 is MGHRA, CDR2 YSYEKL, per germline. CDR3 length: 15 residues. V lost 4 bases to trimming and J lost 5 bases, with 17 bases between them. DNA of the CDR3: TGCGCCAGCAGCCTGGGGCTGGGGACCGGGGAGACCCAGTACATC. As protein: CASSLGLGTGETQYI.

Remarks on this clonotype: The conserved phenylalanine or tryptophan normally closing the CDR3 is absent here, so this likely arose from a read error. No DNA is shown, since the ends of the CDR3 on it are uncertain; the CDR3 is the one TCRdb lists. The J gene is TRBJ1-1, the V gene TRBV11-2; the table calls TRBD1, which could not be checked here. The CDR3 region is 16 residues in length, termini included. Germline values: CDR1 SGHAT, CDR2 FQNNGV. CDR3 in amino acids: CASSLELQVVNTETFV.